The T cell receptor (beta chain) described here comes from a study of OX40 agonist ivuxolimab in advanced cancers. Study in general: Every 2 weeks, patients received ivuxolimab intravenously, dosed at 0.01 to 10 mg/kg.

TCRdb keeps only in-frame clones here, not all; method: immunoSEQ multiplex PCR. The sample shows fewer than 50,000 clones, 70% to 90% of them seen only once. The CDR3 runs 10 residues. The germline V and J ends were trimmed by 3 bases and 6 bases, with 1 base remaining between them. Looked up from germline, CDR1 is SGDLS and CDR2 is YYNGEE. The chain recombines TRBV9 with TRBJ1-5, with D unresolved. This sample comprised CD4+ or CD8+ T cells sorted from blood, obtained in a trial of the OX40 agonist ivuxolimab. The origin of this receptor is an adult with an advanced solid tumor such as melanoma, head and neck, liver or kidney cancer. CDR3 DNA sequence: TGTGCCAGCAGCGGTCAGCCCCAGCATTTT. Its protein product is CASSGQPQHF.